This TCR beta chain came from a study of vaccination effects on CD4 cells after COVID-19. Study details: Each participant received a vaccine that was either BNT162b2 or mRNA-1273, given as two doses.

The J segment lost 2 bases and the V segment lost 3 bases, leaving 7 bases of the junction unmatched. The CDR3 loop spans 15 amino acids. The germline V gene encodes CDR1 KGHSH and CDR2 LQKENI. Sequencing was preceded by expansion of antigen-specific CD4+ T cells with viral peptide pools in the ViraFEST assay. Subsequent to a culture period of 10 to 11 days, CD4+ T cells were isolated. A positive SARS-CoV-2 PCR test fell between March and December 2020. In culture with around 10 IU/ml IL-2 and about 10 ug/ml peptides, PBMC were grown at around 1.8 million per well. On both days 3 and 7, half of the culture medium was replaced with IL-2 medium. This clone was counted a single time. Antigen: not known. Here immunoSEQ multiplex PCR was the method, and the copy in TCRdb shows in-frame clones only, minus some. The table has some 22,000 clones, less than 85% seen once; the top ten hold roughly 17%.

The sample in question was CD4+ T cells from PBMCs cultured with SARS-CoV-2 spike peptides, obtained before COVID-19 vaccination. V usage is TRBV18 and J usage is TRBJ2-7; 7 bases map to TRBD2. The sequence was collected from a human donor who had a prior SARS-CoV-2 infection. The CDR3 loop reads CASSPFGREPYEQYF. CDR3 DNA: TGTGCCAGCTCACCGTTTGGGCGGGAGCCCTACGAGCAGTACTTC.